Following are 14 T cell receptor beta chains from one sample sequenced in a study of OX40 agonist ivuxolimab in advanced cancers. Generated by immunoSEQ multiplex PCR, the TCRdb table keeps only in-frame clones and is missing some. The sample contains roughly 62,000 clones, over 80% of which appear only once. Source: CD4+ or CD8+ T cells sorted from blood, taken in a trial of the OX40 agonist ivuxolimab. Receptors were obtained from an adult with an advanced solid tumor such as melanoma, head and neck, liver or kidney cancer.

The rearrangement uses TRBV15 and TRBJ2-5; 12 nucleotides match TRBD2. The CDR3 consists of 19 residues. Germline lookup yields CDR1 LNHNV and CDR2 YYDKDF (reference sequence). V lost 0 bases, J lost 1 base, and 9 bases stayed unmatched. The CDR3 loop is CATSRDWQLAGGFQETQYF. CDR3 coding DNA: TGTGCCACCAGCAGAGATTGGCAACTAGCGGGAGGTTTCCAAGAGACCCAGTACTTC.

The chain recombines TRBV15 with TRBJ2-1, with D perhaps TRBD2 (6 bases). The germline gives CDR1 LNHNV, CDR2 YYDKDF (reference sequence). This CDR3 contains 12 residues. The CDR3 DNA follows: TGTGGGGGCGGGACCCCGAACAATGAGCAGTTCTTC. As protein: CGGGTPNNEQFF. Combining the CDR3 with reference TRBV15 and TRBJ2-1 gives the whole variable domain DAMVIQNPRYQVTQFGKPVTLSCSQTLNHNVMYWYQQKSSQAPKLLFHYYDKDFNNEADTPDNFQSRRPNTSFCFLDIRSPGLGDTAMYLCGGGTPNNEQFFGPGTRLTVL.

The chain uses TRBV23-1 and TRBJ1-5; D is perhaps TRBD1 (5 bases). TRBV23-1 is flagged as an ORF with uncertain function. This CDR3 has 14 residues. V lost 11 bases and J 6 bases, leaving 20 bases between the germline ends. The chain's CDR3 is CARKGLLAGQPQHF. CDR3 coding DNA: TGCGCCCGAAAGGGGCTGCTAGCGGGTCAGCCCCAGCATTTT.

CDR3 DNA sequence: TGCGCCAGCAGCCTCGGGGGGATAGGGGTGCCAGATACGCAGTATTTT. It specifies CASSLGGIGVPDTQYF. This chain connects TRBV4-1 to TRBJ2-3, with 7 bases that match TRBD2. Germline trimming cut 4 bases from V and 4 bases from J; bases unmatched to any gene: 11. This CDR3 has 16 amino acids. Germline V CDR1 and CDR2: MGHRA, YSYEKL.

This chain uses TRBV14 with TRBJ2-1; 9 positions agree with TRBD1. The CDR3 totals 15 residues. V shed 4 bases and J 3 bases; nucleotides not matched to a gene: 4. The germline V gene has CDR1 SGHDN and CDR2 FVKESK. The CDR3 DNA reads TGTGCCAGCAGCCGAGGGACAGGGCGCTACAATGAGCAGTTCTTC. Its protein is CASSRGTGRYNEQFF. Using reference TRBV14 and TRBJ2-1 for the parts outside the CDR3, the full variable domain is EAGVTQFPSHSVIEKGQTVTLRCDPISGHDNLYWYRRVMGKEIKFLLHFVKESKQDESGMPNNRFLAERTGGTYSTLKVQPAELEDSGVYFCASSRGTGRYNEQFFGPGTRLTVL.

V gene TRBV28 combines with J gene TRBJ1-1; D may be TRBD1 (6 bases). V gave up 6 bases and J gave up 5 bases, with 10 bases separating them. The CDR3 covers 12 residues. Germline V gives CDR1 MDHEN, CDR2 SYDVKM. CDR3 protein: CASRIGGTEAFF. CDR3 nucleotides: TGTGCCAGCAGGATAGGGGGGACTGAAGCTTTCTTT.

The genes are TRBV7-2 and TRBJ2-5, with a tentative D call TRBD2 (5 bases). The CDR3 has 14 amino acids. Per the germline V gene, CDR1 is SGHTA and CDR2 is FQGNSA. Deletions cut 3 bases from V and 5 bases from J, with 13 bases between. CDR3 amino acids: CASSFAGSGETQYF. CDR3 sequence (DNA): TGTGCCAGCAGCTTTGCTGGGTCGGGGGAGACCCAGTACTTC.

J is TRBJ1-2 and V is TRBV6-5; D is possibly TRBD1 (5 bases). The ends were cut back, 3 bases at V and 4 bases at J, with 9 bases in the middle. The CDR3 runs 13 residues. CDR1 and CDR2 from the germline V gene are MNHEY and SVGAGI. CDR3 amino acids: CASSYGRVYGYTF. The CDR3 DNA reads TGTGCCAGCAGTTATGGCAGGGTCTATGGCTACACCTTC.

The CDR3 nucleotides are TGTGCCAGCAGCTTGGCAGCGGACACTTTCTCTGGGGCCAACGTCCTGACTTTC. Protein product: CASSLAADTFSGANVLTF. The chain recombines TRBV5-6 with TRBJ2-6; D tentatively reads TRBD1 or TRBD2 (5 bases each). Looked up from germline, CDR1 is SGHDT and CDR2 is YYEEEE. CDR3 length: 18 residues. V was shortened by 0 bases and J by 0 bases, with 13 bases between the two germline ends. Variable domain in full (rest from reference TRBV5-6 and TRBJ2-6): DAGVTQSPTHLIKTRGQQVTLRCSPKSGHDTVSWYQQALGQGPQFIFQYYEEEERQRGNFPDRFSGHQFPNYSSELNVNALLLGDSALYLCASSLAADTFSGANVLTFGAGSRLTVL.

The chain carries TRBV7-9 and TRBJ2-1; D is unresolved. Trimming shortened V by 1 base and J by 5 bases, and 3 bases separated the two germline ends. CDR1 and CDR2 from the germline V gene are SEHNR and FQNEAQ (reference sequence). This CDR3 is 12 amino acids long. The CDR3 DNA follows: TGTGCCAGCAGCTTAGATAACAATGAGCAGTTCTTC. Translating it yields CASSLDNNEQFF.

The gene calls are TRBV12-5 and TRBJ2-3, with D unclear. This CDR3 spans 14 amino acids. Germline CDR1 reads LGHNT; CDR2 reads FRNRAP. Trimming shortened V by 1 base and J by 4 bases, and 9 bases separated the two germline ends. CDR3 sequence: CASGLGLPPDTQYF. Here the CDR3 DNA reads TGTGCTAGTGGTTTGGGACTCCCGCCAGATACGCAGTATTTT.

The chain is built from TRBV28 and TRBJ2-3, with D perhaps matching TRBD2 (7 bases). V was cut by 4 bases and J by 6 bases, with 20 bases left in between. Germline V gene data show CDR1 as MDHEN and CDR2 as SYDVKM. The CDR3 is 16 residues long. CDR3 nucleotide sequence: TGTGCCAGCAGTTCTCCAAGGGGGGGACGGGCGGATACGCAGTATTTT. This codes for CASSSPRGGRADTQYF.

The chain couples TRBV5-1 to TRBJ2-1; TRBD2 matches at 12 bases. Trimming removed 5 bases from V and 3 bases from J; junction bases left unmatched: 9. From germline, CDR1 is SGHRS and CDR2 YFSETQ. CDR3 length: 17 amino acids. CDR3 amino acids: CASSRPLAGGDYNEQFF. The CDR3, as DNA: TGCGCCAGCAGTCGGCCCCTAGCGGGAGGGGACTACAATGAGCAGTTCTTC.

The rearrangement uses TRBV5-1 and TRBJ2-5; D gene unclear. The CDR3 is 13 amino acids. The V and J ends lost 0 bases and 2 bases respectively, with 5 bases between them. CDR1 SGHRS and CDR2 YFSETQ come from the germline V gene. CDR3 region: CASSLDRQETQYF. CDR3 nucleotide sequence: TGCGCCAGCAGCTTGGACAGACAAGAGACCCAGTACTTC.